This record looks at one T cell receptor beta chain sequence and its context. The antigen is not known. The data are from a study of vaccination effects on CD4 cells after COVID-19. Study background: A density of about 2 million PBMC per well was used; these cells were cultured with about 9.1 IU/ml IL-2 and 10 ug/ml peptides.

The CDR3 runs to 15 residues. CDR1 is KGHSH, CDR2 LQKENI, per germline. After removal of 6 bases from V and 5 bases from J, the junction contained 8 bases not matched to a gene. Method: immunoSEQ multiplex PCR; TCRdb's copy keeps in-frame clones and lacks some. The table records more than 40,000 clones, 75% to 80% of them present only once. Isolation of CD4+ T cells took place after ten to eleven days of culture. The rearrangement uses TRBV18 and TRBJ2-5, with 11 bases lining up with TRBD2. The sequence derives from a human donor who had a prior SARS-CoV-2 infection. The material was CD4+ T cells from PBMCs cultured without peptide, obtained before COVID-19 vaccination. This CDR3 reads CASSIAGGPAETQYF. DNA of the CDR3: TGTGCCAGCTCGATAGCGGGAGGGCCCGCGGAGACCCAGTACTTC.